Listed below are T cell receptor beta chains from one sample, sequenced in a study of monozygotic twins with inflammatory bowel disease. Each CDR3 protein gets one entry in TCRdb, which reprocessed the 5' RACE reads and gives no DNA. The specimen's table records over 110,000 distinct CDR3 sequences. Material for sequencing was blood. These receptors all stem from a human donor with ulcerative colitis or Crohn's disease, or a healthy co-twin of an affected twin (not recorded which). Both conserved end residues are part of each CDR3.

j_call,v_call,cdr3_aa
TRBJ2-3,TRBV5-1,CASSMQGGRSDTQYF
TRBJ2-7,TRBV7-2,CASSLRDTMSYEQYF
TRBJ2-7,TRBV19,CASSGTPSYEQYF
TRBJ1-5,TRBV5-1,CASSLGGTGGGQPQHF
TRBJ1-5,TRBV6-1,CASSGHPGNHSNQPQHF
TRBJ1-5,TRBV4-2,CASSQAGRGYSNQPQHF
TRBJ2-7,TRBV5-1,CASSLSTGGYEQYF
TRBJ2-5,TRBV4-2,CASSQDHWGARLETQYF
TRBJ2-5,TRBV19,CASSPILMETQYF
TRBJ1-1,TRBV7-2,CASSLVTVMNTEAFF
TRBJ2-2,TRBV29-1,CSVDQVFGTGELFF
TRBJ1-1,TRBV7-2,CASSLVHRNTEAFF
TRBJ2-5,TRBV4-1,CASSQGRAVETQYF
TRBJ1-2,TRBV7-2,CASSLAGTGRTGYTF
TRBJ1-5,TRBV7-2,CASSLDGGLNQPQHF
TRBJ2-1,TRBV30,CAWSVAAGAYNEQFF
TRBJ2-1,TRBV2,CARRGLGNEQFF
TRBJ2-5,TRBV6-2/TRBV6-3,CASSYSASGGAGGELETQYF
TRBJ2-2,TRBV6-2/TRBV6-3,CASSYRELNTGELFF
TRBJ2-7,TRBV16,CASSGTSGGKYEQYF
TRBJ2-1,TRBV20-1,CSARGGGLLYNEQFF
TRBJ2-6,TRBV7-3,CASSPWTGSGANVLTF
TRBJ2-1,TRBV7-7,CASSSGRYNEQFF
TRBJ1-3,TRBV7-2,CASSFPGSQGSGNTIYF
TRBJ1-5,TRBV5-8,CASSLDQGIGNQPQHF
TRBJ2-7,TRBV5-1,CASSLDRAVYEQYF
TRBJ2-7,TRBV7-2,CASSRTLYEQYF
TRBJ2-3,TRBV7-9,CASSLWEPPTDTQYF
TRBJ2-7,TRBV10-3,CAISEVGNGERRREQYF
TRBJ2-3,TRBV6-5,CASSYSGTSGDTQYF